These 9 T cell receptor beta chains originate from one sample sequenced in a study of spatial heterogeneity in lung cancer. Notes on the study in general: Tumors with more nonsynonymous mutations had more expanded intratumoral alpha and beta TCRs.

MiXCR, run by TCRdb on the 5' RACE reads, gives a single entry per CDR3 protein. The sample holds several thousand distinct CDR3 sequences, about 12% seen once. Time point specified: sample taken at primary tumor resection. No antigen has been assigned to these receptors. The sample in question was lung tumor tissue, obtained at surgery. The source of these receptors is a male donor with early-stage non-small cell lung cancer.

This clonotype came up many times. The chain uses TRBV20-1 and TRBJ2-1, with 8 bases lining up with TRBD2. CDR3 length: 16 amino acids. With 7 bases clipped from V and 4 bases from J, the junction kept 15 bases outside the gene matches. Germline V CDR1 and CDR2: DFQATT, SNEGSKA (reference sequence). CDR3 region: CSVESAGLVMYNEQFF. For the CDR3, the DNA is TGCAGTGTGGAGAGCGCGGGACTAGTTATGTACAATGAGCAGTTCTTC.

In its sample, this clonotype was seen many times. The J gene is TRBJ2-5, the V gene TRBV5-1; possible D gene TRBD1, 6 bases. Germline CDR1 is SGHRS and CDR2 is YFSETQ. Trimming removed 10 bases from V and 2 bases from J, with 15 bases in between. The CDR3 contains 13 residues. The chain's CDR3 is CAGARGSQETQYF. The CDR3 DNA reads TGCGCCGGGGCCAGGGGCTCACAAGAGACCCAGTACTTC.

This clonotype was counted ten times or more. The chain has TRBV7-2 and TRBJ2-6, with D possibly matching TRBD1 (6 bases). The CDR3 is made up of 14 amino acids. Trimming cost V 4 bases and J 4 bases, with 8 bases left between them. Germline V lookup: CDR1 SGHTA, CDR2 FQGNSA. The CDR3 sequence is CASSSGVGANVLTF. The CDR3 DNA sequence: TGTGCCAGCAGCTCAGGGGTCGGGGCCAACGTCCTGACTTTC.

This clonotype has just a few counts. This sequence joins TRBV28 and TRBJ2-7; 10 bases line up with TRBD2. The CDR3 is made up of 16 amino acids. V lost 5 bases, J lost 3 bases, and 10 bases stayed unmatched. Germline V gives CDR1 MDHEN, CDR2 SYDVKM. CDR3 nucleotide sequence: TGTGCCAGCAGTCCCGAAAGCGGGGGGGCCCTCTACGAGCAGTACTTC. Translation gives CASSPESGGALYEQYF.

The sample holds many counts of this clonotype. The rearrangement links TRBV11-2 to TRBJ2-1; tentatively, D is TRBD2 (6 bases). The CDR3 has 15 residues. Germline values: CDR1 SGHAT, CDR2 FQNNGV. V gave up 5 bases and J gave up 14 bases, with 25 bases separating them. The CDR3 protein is CASSLGGTPTGKEFF. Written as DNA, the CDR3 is TGTGCCAGCAGCCTCGGAGGGACTCCTACCGGTAAGGAGTTCTTC. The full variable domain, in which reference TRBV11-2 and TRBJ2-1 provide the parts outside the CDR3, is EAGVAQSPRYKIIEKRQSVAFWCNPISGHATLYWYQQILGQGPKLLIQFQNNGVVDDSQLPKDRFSAERLKGVDSTLKIQPAKLEDSAVYLCASSLGGTPTGKEFFGPGTRLTVL.

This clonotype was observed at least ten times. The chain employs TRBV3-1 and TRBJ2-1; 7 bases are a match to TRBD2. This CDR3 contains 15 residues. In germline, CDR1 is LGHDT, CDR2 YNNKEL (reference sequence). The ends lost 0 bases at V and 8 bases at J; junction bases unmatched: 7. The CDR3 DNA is TGTGCCAGCAGCCAAGAGGGGGGGAGTCAGTATGAGCAGTTCTTC. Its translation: CASSQEGGSQYEQFF.

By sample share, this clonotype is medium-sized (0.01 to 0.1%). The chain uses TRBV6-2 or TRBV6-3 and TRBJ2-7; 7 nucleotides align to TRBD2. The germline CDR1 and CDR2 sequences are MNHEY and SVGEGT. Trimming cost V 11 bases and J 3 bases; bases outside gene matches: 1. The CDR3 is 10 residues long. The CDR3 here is CAAGDYEQYF. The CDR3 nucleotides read TGTGCCGCGGGGGACTACGAGCAGTACTTC.

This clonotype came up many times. The CDR3 DNA follows: TGCAGTGCGATATTGCCCGGGACTAGCCCCTACGAGCAGTACTTC. Translated, it gives CSAILPGTSPYEQYF. The chain couples TRBV20-1 to TRBJ2-7; 9 bases line up with TRBD2. CDR3 length: 15 amino acids. Per the germline V gene, CDR1 is DFQATT and CDR2 is SNEGSKA (reference sequence). V dropped 6 bases and J dropped 2; count of bases not matched to a gene: 11.

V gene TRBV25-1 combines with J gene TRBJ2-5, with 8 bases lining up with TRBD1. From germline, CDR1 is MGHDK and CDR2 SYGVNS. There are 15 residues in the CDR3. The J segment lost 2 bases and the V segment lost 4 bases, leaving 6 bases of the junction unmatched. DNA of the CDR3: TGTGCCAGCAGTGTGCCGGGGACAGGACAAGAGACCCAGTACTTC. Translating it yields CASSVPGTGQETQYF.